These 13 T cell receptor beta chains were sequenced from one sample in a study of blood T cell repertoires in COVID-19. Sequencing used immunoSEQ multiplex PCR; TCRdb keeps in-frame clones, though not all of them. The sample shows under 250,000 clones, more than 75% of them seen only once. The sample was peripheral blood. All receptors come from a woman aged 70-85 years with COVID-19, enrolled during active disease.

The chain uses TRBV19 and TRBJ2-1; 14 nucleotides line up with TRBD2. With 5 bases clipped from V and 3 bases from J, the junction kept 18 bases outside the gene matches. From germline, CDR1 is LNHDA and CDR2 SQIVND (reference sequence). There are 21 residues in the CDR3. The DNA of the CDR3 is TGTGCCAGTAGTTTCGCGACCGGGACTAGCGGGAGAACCACCCTCTACAATGAGCAGTTCTTC. Translating it yields CASSFATGTSGRTTLYNEQFF.

This clone was observed a few times. This sample also contains other DNA sequences that code for the same CDR3. The chain employs TRBV5-4 and TRBJ1-5; TRBD1 aligns across 7 bases. V shed 1 base, J shed 3 bases, and the junction held 1 base outside the gene matches. Germline CDR1 and CDR2: SGHNT and YYREEE (reference sequence). The CDR3 has 14 amino acids. CDR3 protein: CASSLTGDNQPQHF. In DNA, the CDR3 is TGTGCCAGCAGCTTGACAGGGGACAATCAGCCCCAGCATTTT. Looking up the rest from reference TRBV5-4 and TRBJ1-5 gives the full variable domain: ETGVTQSPTHLIKTRGQQVTLRCSSQSGHNTVSWYQQALGQGPQFIFQYYREEENGRGNFPPRFSGLQFPNYSSELNVNALELDDSALYLCASSLTGDNQPQHFGDGTRLSIL.

V and J are TRBV9 and TRBJ1-2; D is ambiguous. The ends were cut back, 0 bases at V and 6 bases at J, with 9 bases in the middle. From germline, CDR1 is SGDLS and CDR2 YYNGEE. The length of the CDR3 is 13 residues. The CDR3 coding sequence is TGTGCCAGCAGCGTAGGGCAGGTTCATGGCTACACCTTC. Residues: CASSVGQVHGYTF.

This clone was recorded a few times. The CDR3 protein is CAWTSTARNEKLFF. CDR3 coding DNA: TGTGCCTGGACCTCGACAGCTCGTAATGAAAAACTGTTTTTT. The V call is TRBV30, the J call TRBJ1-4, with TRBD1 as a possible D gene (5 bases). The CDR3 loop spans 14 amino acids. Trimming took 4 bases from V and 4 from J, leaving 13 bases between them. Germline-derived CDR1 and CDR2 are GTSNPN and SVGIG (reference sequence).

V and J are TRBV11-2 and TRBJ2-1; D ambiguous. This CDR3 is built from 15 residues. The germline V gene encodes CDR1 SGHAT and CDR2 FQNNGV. V lost 2 bases and J lost 0, with 8 bases in between. In nucleotides, the CDR3 is TGTGCCAGCAGCTTATCGGCGGTCTCCTACAATGAGCAGTTCTTC. Translated: CASSLSAVSYNEQFF.

Of note for this clone: One end of the junction fails to match germline, which may point to a read error. V and J are TRBV7-9 and TRBJ1-6, with 8 positions matching TRBD1. In germline, CDR1 is SEHNR, CDR2 FQNEAQ (reference sequence). CDR3 size: 18 residues. CDR3 DNA sequence: TGTGCCAGCAGCCTAGCTTCAGGGGGCTATGAAGATAATTCACCCCTCCACTTT. It encodes CASSLASGGYEDNSPLHF.

V gene TRBV5-6 combines with J gene TRBJ1-5; 10 bases agree with TRBD1. CDR3 length: 14 amino acids. V shed 4 bases, J shed 5 bases, and the junction held 3 bases outside the gene matches. The V gene's germline CDR1 is SGHDT and CDR2 YYEEEE. CDR3 sequence reads: CASSDGQGDQPQHF. The CDR3 DNA sequence: TGTGCCAGCAGCGACGGACAGGGGGATCAGCCCCAGCATTTT.

The chain has TRBV28 and TRBJ2-4, with 7 bases lining up with TRBD1. Per the germline V gene, CDR1 is MDHEN and CDR2 is SYDVKM. Trimming at V came to 6 bases and at J to 0 bases, leaving 5 bases not matched to a gene. This CDR3 is built from 15 residues. The CDR3 bases are TGTGCCAGCAGAGAGACAGGGTTAGCCAAAAACATTCAGTACTTC. Encoded protein: CASRETGLAKNIQYF.

The chain is built from TRBV28 and TRBJ2-7, with D possibly being TRBD2 (6 bases). Trimming took 6 bases from V and 5 from J, leaving 17 bases between them. The CDR3 is made up of 14 amino acids. In germline, CDR1 is MDHEN, CDR2 SYDVKM. For the CDR3, the DNA is TGTGCCAGCAGCCGTTCGGGACTTTTCCACGAGCAGTACTTC. Translation: CASSRSGLFHEQYF. Together with reference TRBV28 and TRBJ2-7, the CDR3 gives the full variable domain: DVKVTQSSRYLVKRTGEKVFLECVQDMDHENMFWYRQDPGLGLRLIYFSYDVKMKEKGDIPEGYSVSREKKERFSLILESASTNQTSMYLCASSRSGLFHEQYFGPGTRLTVT.

The V and J genes are TRBV7-8 and TRBJ2-6, with 9 bases lining up with TRBD1. The CDR3 consists of 16 residues. After removal of 6 bases from V and 3 bases from J, the junction contained 6 bases not matched to a gene. Germline V gives CDR1 SGHVS, CDR2 FQNEAQ. The CDR3, as DNA: TGTGCCAGCAGGCTACAGGGGGCGCTTGGGGCCAACGTCCTGACTTTC. Translated: CASRLQGALGANVLTF.

The chain links TRBV6-5 to TRBJ1-2, with D perhaps matching TRBD1 (6 bases). Trimming took off 6 bases at V and 4 bases at J, with 12 bases between the two ends. The CDR3 sequence is 13 residues long. Looked up from germline, CDR1 is MNHEY and CDR2 is SVGAGI. The CDR3 DNA sequence: TGTGCCAGCAGGCCCGGGACACTCTATGGCTACACCTTC. It yields the protein CASRPGTLYGYTF.

CDR3 sequence (DNA): TGTGCCAGCAGTAGCCAAGAGACCCAGTACTTC. It codes for CASSSQETQYF. V is TRBV7-2 and J is TRBJ2-5, with D unclear. V dropped 6 bases and J dropped 1 base, with 3 bases sitting between them. Looked up from germline, CDR1 is SGHTA and CDR2 is FQGNSA. The CDR3 length is 11 residues.

Points on this clone: Additional DNA sequences in this sample encode the identical CDR3. V is TRBV30 and J is TRBJ1-2; no reliable D call. Per germline, CDR1 GTSNPN and CDR2 SVGIG (reference sequence). V was cut by 1 base and J by 3 bases, with 9 bases left in between. The CDR3 totals 13 residues. As DNA, the CDR3 is TGTGCCTGGAGTGCGGGGAGAGACTATGGCTACACCTTC. Residues: CAWSAGRDYGYTF.